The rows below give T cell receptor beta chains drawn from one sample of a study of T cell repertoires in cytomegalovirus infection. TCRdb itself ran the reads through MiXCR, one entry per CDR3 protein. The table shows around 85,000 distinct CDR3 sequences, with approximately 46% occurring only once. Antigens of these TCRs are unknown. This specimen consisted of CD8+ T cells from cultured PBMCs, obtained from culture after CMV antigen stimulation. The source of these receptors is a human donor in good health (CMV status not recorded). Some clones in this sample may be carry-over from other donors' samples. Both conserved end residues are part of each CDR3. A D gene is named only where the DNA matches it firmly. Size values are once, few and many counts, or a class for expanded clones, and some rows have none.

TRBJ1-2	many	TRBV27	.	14	TGTGCCAGCAGTTTATCGACAGAGTCTTATGGCTACACCTTC	CASSLSTESYGYTF
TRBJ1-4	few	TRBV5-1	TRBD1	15	TGCGCCAGCAGCCCTACAGGGGAGCGGAATGAAAAACTGTTTTTT	CASSPTGERNEKLFF
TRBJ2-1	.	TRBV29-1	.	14	TGCAGCGTTGAAAGGAGTATATCCTACAATGAGCAGTTCTTC	CSVERSISYNEQFF
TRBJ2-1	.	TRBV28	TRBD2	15	TGTGCCAGCAGCCCTTTTAGCGGGAGCTACAATGAGCAGTTCTTC	CASSPFSGSYNEQFF
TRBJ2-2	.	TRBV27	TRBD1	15	TGTGCCAGCAGATTTAGGGGGCGCAGCACCGGGGAGCTGTTTTTT	CASRFRGRSTGELFF
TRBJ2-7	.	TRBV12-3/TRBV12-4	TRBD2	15	TGTGCCAGCAGTTTATCCGGGACTAGCGGGAGCGAGCAGTACTTC	CASSLSGTSGSEQYF
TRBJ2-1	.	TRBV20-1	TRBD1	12	TGCAGTGCAACCGACAGGGGCGATGAGCAGTTCTTC	CSATDRGDEQFF
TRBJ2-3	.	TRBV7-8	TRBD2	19	TGTGCCAGCAGCTTCCCACTAGCGGGCGAAACCACAAGCACAGATACGCAGTATTTT	CASSFPLAGETTSTDTQYF
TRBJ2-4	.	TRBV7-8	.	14	TGTGCCAGCAGCTTGGCAAGAGCCAAAAACATTCAGTACTTC	CASSLARAKNIQYF
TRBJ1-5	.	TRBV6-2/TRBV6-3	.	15	TGTGCCAGCAGCGAGGGACACCCGAGCTGGCAGCCCCAGCATTTT	CASSEGHPSWQPQHF
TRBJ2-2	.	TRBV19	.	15	TGTGCCAGTAGTATTGGCGCGGCGAACACCGGGGAGCTGTTTTTT	CASSIGAANTGELFF
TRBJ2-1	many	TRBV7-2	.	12	TGTGCCAGCAGTTCTTATGGCAATGAGCAGTTCTTC	CASSSYGNEQFF
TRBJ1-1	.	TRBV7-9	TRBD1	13	TGTGCCAGCAGCCCTGACAGGGAAACTGAAGCTTTCTTT	CASSPDRETEAFF
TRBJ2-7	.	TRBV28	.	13	TGTGCCAGCAGTTTATGGGACTCCCACGAGCAGTACTTC	CASSLWDSHEQYF
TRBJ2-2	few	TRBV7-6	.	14	TGTGCCAGCAGCCGCGATTTGAACACCGGGGAGCTGTTTTTT	CASSRDLNTGELFF
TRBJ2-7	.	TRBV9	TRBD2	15	TGTGCCAGCAGCGCAACTAGCGGGACCTCCTACGAGCAGTACTTC	CASSATSGTSYEQYF
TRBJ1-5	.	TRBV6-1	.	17	TGTGCCAGCAGTGAATTTAGGTCGGACAGCCTCAATCAGCCCCAGCATTTT	CASSEFRSDSLNQPQHF
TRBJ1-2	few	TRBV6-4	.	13	TGTGCCAGCAGTGGGCCAGGAGGCTATGGCTACACCTTC	CASSGPGGYGYTF
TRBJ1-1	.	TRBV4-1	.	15	TGCGCCAGCAGCCACAACAGGGCCCGTGGCGCTGAAGCTTTCTTT	CASSHNRARGAEAFF
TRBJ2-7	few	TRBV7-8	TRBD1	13	TGTGCCAGCAATCCCGGGACAGCCTACGAGCAGTACTTC	CASNPGTAYEQYF
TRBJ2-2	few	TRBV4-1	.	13	TGCGCCAGCAGCCAAGATACGCCCGGGGAGCTGTTTTTT	CASSQDTPGELFF
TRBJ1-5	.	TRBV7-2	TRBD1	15	TGTGCCAGCAGCTTAACGACAGGGCCTGATCAGCCCCAGCATTTT	CASSLTTGPDQPQHF
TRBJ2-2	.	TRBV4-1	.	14	TGCGCCAGCAGCCCGAGAGCGAACACCGGGGAGCTGTTTTTT	CASSPRANTGELFF
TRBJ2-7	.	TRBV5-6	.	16	TGTGCCAGCAGCTCCGAGGGGGGGTTCCTCTTTTACGAGCAGTACTTC	CASSSEGGFLFYEQYF
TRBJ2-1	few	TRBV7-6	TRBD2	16	TGTGCCAGCAGCCCTCCTAGCGGGAGTTCCTACAATGAGCAGTTCTTC	CASSPPSGSSYNEQFF
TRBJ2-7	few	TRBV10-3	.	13	TGTGCCATCAGTGAGGAAAGCATCTACGAGCAGTACTTC	CAISEESIYEQYF
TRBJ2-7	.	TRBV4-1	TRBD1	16	TGCGCCAGCAGCCAAGACGAAGACAGGGGGCACTACGAGCAGTACTTC	CASSQDEDRGHYEQYF
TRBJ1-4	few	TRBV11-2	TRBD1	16	TGTGCCAGCAGCTTAGGAGACAGGGGGTATAATGAAAAACTGTTTTTT	CASSLGDRGYNEKLFF
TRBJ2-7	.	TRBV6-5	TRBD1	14	TGTGCCAGCAGTTACTATCAGGGGGACTACGAGCAGTACTTC	CASSYYQGDYEQYF
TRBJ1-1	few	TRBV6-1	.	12	TGTGCCAGCAGTAATGCGAACACTGAAGCTTTCTTT	CASSNANTEAFF
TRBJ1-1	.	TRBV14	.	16	TGTGCCAGCAGCCAAGATGTCGGCATGGGGATTACTGAAGCTTTCTTT	CASSQDVGMGITEAFF
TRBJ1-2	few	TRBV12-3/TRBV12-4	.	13	TGTGCCAGCAGTTTAGAAGGGACCTATGGCTACACCTTC	CASSLEGTYGYTF
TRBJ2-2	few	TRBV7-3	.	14	TGTGCCAGCAGCGCCCTTTTTTCGTCCGGGGAGCTGTTTTTT	CASSALFSSGELFF
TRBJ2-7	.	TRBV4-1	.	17	TGCGCCAGCAGCCGCCCCGCCGGGAGCCTGGCGGGCTACGAGCAGTACTTC	CASSRPAGSLAGYEQYF
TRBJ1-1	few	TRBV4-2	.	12	TGTGCCAGCAGCCCAGGCAGGGCTGAAGCTTTCTTT	CASSPGRAEAFF
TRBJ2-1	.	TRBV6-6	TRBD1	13	TGTGCCAGCAGCCCGGGACAGGCAAATGAGCAGTTCTTC	CASSPGQANEQFF
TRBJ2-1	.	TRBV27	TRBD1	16	TGTGCCAGCAGTTCGACCCGGACAGGGCTGAACAATGAGCAGTTCTTC	CASSSTRTGLNNEQFF
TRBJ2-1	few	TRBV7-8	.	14	TGTGCCAGCAGCTTAGTCCAGGCCAGGAAGGAGCAGTTCTTC	CASSLVQARKEQFF
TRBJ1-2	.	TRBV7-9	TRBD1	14	TGTGCCAGCAGCTTAACAGGGGGCGATAGGGGCTACACCTTC	CASSLTGGDRGYTF
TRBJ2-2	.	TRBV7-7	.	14	TGTGCCAGCAGCAGGACAACGAACACCGGGGAGCTGTTTTTT	CASSRTTNTGELFF
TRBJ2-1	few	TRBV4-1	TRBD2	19	TGCGCCAGCAGCGTACGTTCCGGGACTAGCGGGAGGGCCGGCAATGAGCAGTTCTTC	CASSVRSGTSGRAGNEQFF
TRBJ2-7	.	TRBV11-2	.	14	TGTGCCAGCAGCCTGGGGGCCGGCACCTACGAGCAGTACTTC	CASSLGAGTYEQYF
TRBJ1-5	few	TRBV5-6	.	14	TGTGCCAGCAGCTTGTCGAATAGCAATCAGCCCCAGCATTTT	CASSLSNSNQPQHF
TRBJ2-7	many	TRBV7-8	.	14	TGTGCCAGCAGCTCCGACAACCTTGACGACGAGCAGTACTTC	CASSSDNLDDEQYF
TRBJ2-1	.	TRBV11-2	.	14	TGTGCCAGCAGCTTAGGGGGCAGTTGGAATGAGCAGTTCTTC	CASSLGGSWNEQFF
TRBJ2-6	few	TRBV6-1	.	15	TGTGCCAGCAGTGAAGCCGGGGCTGGGGCCAACGTCCTGACTTTC	CASSEAGAGANVLTF
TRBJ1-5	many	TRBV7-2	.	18	TGTGCCAGCAGCTTAAAAGTGGCAGGGCCGTATAGCAATCAGCCCCAGCATTTT	CASSLKVAGPYSNQPQHF
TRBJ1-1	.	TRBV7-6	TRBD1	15	TGTGCCAGCAGTTCGTCACAGGGGATGAACACTGAAGCTTTCTTT	CASSSSQGMNTEAFF
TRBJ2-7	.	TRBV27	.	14	TGTGCCAGCAGTTTATCCAGGGGCACCTACGAGCAGTACTTC	CASSLSRGTYEQYF
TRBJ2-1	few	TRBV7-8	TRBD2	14	TGTGCCAGCAGGTCTAGCGGAGACTACAATGAGCAGTTCTTC	CASRSSGDYNEQFF
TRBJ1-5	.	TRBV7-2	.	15	TGTGCGAGCAGCCCCAGTTCGTTGTCCAATCAGCCCCAGCATTTT	CASSPSSLSNQPQHF